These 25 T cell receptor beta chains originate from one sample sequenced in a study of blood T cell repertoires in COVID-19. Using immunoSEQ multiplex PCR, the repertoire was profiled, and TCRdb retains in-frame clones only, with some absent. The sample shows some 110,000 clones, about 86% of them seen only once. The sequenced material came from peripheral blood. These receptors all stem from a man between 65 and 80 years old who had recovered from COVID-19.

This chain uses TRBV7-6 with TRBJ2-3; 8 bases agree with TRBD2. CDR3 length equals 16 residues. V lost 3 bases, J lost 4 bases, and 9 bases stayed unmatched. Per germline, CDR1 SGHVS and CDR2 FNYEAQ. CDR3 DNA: TGTGCCAGCAGCTTCCCCCCGGGAGGGCCGTCAGATACGCAGTATTTT. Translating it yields CASSFPPGGPSDTQYF.

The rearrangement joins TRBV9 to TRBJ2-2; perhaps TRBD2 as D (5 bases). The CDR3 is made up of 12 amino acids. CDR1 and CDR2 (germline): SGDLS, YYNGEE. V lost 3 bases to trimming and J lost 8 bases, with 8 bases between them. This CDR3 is CASSAWTGELFF. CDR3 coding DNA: TGTGCCAGCAGCGCATGGACTGGGGAGCTGTTTTTT.

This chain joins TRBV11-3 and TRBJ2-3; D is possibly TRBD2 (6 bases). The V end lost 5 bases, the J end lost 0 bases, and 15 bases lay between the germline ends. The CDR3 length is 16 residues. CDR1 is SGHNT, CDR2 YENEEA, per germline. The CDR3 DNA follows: TGTGCCAGCAGCCCGGGACTTACACCCAGCACAGATACGCAGTATTTT. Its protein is CASSPGLTPSTDTQYF.

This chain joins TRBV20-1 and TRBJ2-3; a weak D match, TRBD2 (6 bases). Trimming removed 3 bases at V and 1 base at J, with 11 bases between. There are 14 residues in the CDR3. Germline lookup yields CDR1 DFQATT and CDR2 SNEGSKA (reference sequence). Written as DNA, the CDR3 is TGCAGTGCTAGTAAGGCTAGCGGCACAGATACGCAGTATTTT. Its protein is CSASKASGTDTQYF.

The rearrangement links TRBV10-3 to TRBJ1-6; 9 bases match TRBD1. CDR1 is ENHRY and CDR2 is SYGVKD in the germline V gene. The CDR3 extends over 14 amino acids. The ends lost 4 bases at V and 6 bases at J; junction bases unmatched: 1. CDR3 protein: CAISGDRVNSPLHF. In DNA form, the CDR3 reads TGTGCCATCAGTGGGGACAGGGTTAATTCACCCCTCCACTTT.

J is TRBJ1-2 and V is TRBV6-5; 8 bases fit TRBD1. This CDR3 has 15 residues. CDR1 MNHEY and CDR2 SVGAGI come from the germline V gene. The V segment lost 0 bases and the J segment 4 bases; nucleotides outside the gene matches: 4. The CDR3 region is CASSYSSGGVYGYTF. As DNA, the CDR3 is TGTGCCAGCAGTTACTCCTCAGGGGGCGTCTATGGCTACACCTTC.

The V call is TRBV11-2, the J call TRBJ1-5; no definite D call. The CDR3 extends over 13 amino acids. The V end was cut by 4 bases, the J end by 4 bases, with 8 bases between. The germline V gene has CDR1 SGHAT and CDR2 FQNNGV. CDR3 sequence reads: CASSSGLNQPQHF. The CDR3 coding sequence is TGTGCCAGCAGCTCTGGCTTAAATCAGCCCCAGCATTTT.

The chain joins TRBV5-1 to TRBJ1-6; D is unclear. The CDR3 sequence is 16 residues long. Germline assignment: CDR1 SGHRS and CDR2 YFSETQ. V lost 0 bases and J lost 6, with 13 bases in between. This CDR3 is CASSLAYGEPNSPLHF. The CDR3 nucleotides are TGCGCCAGCAGCTTGGCTTACGGGGAGCCTAATTCACCCCTCCACTTT.

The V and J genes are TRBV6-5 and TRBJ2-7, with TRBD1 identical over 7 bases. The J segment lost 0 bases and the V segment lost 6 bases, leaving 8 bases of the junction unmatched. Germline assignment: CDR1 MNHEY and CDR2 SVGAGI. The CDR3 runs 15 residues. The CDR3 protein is CASSLSGTASYEQYF. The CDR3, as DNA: TGTGCCAGCAGCCTGTCGGGGACAGCCTCCTACGAGCAGTACTTC.

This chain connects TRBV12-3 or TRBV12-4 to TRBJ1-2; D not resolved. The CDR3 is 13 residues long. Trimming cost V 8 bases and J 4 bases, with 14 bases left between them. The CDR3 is CASGGGSVYGYTF. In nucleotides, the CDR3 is TGTGCCAGCGGTGGCGGATCCGTCTATGGCTACACCTTC.

The CDR3 here is CASSEALGGNQPQHF. The CDR3 DNA follows: TGTGCCAGCAGTGAAGCGCTAGGGGGCAATCAGCCCCAGCATTTT. The rearrangement links TRBV6-1 to TRBJ1-5; perhaps TRBD1 as D (5 bases). This CDR3 is 15 amino acids long. V was cut by 0 bases and J by 2 bases, with 8 bases left in between. The germline CDR1 and CDR2 sequences are MNHNS and SASEGT.

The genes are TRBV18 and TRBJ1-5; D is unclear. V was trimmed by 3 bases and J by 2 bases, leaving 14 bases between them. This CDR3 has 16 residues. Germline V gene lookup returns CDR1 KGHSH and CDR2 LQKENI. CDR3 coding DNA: TGTGCCAGCTCACCTTTCTCTCCAGTGGGCAATCAGCCCCAGCATTTT. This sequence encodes CASSPFSPVGNQPQHF.

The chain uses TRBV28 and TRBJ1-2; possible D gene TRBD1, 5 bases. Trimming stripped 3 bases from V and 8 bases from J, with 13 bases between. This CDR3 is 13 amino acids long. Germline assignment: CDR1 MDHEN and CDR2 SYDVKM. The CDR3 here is CASSFRAGVGYTF. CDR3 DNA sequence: TGTGCCAGCAGTTTTCGGGCGGGGGTAGGCTACACCTTC.

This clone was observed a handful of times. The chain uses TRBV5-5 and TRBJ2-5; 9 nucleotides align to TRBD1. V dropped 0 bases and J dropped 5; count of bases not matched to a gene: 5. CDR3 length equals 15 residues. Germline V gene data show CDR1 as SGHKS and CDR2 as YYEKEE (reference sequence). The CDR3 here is CASSLDRGRWETQYF. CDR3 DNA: TGTGCCAGCAGCTTGGACAGGGGGCGATGGGAGACCCAGTACTTC.

CDR3 residues: CASSPSTGEGYEQYF. CDR3 in DNA: TGTGCCAGCAGCCCCTCGACAGGGGAAGGGTACGAGCAGTACTTC. The chain couples TRBV7-9 to TRBJ2-7; TRBD1 matches at 8 bases. Germline values: CDR1 SEHNR, CDR2 FQNEAQ (reference sequence). The CDR3 totals 15 residues. Losses at the gene ends were 5 bases for V and 4 bases for J; bases not matched to a gene: 10.

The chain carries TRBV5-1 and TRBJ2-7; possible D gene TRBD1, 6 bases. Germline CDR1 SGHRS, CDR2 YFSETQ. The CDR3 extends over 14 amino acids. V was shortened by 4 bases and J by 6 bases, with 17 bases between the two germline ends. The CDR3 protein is CASSVQGFQGEQYF. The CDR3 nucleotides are TGCGCCAGCAGCGTTCAGGGGTTTCAAGGCGAGCAGTACTTC.

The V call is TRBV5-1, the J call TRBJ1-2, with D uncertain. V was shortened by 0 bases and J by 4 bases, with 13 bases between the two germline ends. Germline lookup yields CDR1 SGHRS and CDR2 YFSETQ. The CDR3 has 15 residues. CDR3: CASSLDGLESYGYTF. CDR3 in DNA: TGCGCCAGCAGCTTGGACGGACTGGAAAGCTATGGCTACACCTTC.

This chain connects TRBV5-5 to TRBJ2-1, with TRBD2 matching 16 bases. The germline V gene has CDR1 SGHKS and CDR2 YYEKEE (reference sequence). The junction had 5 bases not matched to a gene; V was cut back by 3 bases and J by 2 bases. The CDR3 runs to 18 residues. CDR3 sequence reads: CASSSPGTSGRAYNEQFF. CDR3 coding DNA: TGTGCCAGCAGCTCGCCCGGGACTAGCGGGAGGGCCTACAATGAGCAGTTCTTC.

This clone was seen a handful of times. Written as DNA, the CDR3 is TGTGCCTGGAGTGAGCCTCAGGGTTATGGAGAAAAACTGTTTTTT. Protein product: CAWSEPQGYGEKLFF. The rearrangement joins TRBV30 to TRBJ1-4, with D possibly TRBD1 on 5 matching bases. The CDR3 has 15 residues. Germline V lookup: CDR1 GTSNPN, CDR2 SVGIG (reference sequence). Trimming pared 1 base from V and 8 bases from J, leaving 17 bases between.

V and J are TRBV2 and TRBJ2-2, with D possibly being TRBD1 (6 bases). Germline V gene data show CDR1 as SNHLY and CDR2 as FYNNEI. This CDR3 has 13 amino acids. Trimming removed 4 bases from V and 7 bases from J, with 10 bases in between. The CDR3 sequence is CASSAGVGGELFF. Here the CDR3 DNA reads TGTGCCAGCAGTGCAGGGGTCGGCGGGGAGCTGTTTTTT.

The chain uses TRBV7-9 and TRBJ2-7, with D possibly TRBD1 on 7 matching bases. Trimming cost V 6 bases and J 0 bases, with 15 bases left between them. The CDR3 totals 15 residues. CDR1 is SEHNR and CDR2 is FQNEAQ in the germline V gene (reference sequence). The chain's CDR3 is CASRPPGGSSYEQYF. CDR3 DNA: TGTGCCAGCAGGCCCCCAGGGGGGAGCTCCTACGAGCAGTACTTC.

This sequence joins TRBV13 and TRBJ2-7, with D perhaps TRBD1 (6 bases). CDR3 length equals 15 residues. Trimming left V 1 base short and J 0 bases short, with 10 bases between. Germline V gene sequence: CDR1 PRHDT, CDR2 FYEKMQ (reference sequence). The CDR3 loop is CASSLEGDLSYEQYF. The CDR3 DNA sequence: TGTGCCAGCAGCTTAGAGGGGGACCTCTCCTACGAGCAGTACTTC.

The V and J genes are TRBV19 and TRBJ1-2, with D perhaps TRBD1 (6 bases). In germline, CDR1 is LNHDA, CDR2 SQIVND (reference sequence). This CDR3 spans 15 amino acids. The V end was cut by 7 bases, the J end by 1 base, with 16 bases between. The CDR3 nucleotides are TGTGCCAGTACCCGGGGAACAGGGCGTAACTATGGCTACACCTTC. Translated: CASTRGTGRNYGYTF.

The CDR3 DNA follows: TGTGCCAGCAGCTTAGACACCAGGATGAACACTGAAGCTTTCTTT. Translated, it gives CASSLDTRMNTEAFF. V and J are TRBV7-3 and TRBJ1-1; D is ambiguous. The CDR3 is 15 amino acids. The germline V and J ends were trimmed by 2 bases and 0 bases, with 10 bases remaining between them. Per the germline V gene, CDR1 is SGHTA and CDR2 is FQGTGA.

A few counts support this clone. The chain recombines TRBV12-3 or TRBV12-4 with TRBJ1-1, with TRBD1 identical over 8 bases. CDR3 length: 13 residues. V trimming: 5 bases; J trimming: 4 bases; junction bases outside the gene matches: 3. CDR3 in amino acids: CASSTRGRTEAFF. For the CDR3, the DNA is TGTGCCAGCAGTACCAGGGGGCGCACTGAAGCTTTCTTT.